These 13 T cell receptor beta chains originate from one sample sequenced in a study of CD8+ T cells in alopecia areata (dated 2018 in TCRdb). To prepare the library, the immunoSEQ multiplex PCR assay was applied. RNA was extracted from all samples and reverse transcribed into cDNA, which served as template for TCR sequencing. Drawn from immuneACCESS, this table holds only the in-frame rearrangements with V and J called that TCRdb kept. Clones are partly lost; checked studies trace under half to an unresolved V gene and leave the rest unexplained. The sample table holds some 110,000 clones, of which 35% to 40% were seen once. Clones ranked in the top ten supply approximately 3% of the sample. Material for sequencing was CD4+ T cells sorted from blood. The receptors originated from a human donor with alopecia areata.

This clone was counted only a few times. The chain carries TRBV19 and TRBJ2-2; 10 nucleotides align to TRBD1. Germline V gives CDR1 LNHDA, CDR2 SQIVND (reference sequence). The CDR3 has 17 residues. J gave up 5 bases and V 7 bases, and 13 bases lay outside the gene matches. The CDR3 reads CASTSSRQGAPTGELFF. The CDR3 coding sequence is TGTGCCAGTACCTCATCACGACAGGGGGCGCCGACCGGGGAGCTGTTTTTT.

This clone was picked up one time. This chain uses TRBV4-3 with TRBJ1-5, with D uncertain. The length of the CDR3 is 13 residues. Germline V gene lookup returns CDR1 LGHNA and CDR2 YSLEER. V shed 3 bases and J shed 5 bases, with 8 bases lying between them. This CDR3 reads CASSQEIDQPQHF. CDR3 nucleotides: TGCGCCAGCAGCCAGGAGATCGATCAGCCCCAGCATTTT.

The V gene is TRBV29-1, the J gene TRBJ2-1, with 15 positions matching TRBD2. This CDR3 is 17 amino acids long. The trim removed 5 bases at V and 7 bases at J, leaving 12 bases unmatched. Germline CDR1 and CDR2: SQVTM and ANQGSEA. The CDR3 loop reads CSVRVNQGLAGGNEQFF. The CDR3 DNA follows: TGCAGCGTTCGAGTTAACCAAGGACTAGCGGGAGGGAATGAGCAGTTCTTC.

The chain carries TRBV6-5 and TRBJ2-5; D ambiguous. The CDR3 extends over 12 amino acids. Germline-derived CDR1 and CDR2 are MNHEY and SVGAGI. The V end was cut by 6 bases, the J end by 4 bases, with 9 bases between. The CDR3 nucleotides read TGTGCCAGCAGCAGGAGTCGAGAGACCCAGTACTTC. Its protein product is CASSRSRETQYF.

This clone was seen more than once but under ten times. This rearrangement joins TRBV7-3 to TRBJ1-1; TRBD1 might be the D (6 bases). V was cut by 1 base and J by 1 base, with 13 bases left in between. The CDR3 has 16 residues. CDR1 SGHTA and CDR2 FQGTGA come from the germline V gene. The CDR3 DNA reads as TGTGCCAGCAGCTTAAACTCGGGACAACCGAACACTGAAGCTTTCTTT. Its protein product is CASSLNSGQPNTEAFF.

V and J are TRBV4-3 and TRBJ2-1; the D gene is possibly TRBD2 (5 bases). This CDR3 contains 12 residues. Trimming took off 4 bases at V and 8 bases at J, with 9 bases between the two ends. Germline V gene sequence: CDR1 LGHNA, CDR2 YSLEER. Here the CDR3 reads CASSPSGYEQFF. The CDR3 DNA reads TGCGCCAGCAGCCCGAGCGGCTATGAGCAGTTCTTC.

The chain joins TRBV30 to TRBJ1-1, with no clear D. V was shortened by 4 bases and J by 7 bases, with 13 bases between the two germline ends. Germline-derived CDR1 and CDR2 are GTSNPN and SVGIG (reference sequence). The CDR3 is made up of 12 amino acids. Here the CDR3 reads CAWKFPRSEAFF. The CDR3 DNA sequence: TGTGCCTGGAAGTTCCCTCGGAGTGAAGCTTTCTTT.

The rearrangement uses TRBV28 and TRBJ2-4, with D possibly being TRBD2 (7 bases). The germline CDR1 and CDR2 sequences are MDHEN and SYDVKM. CDR3 length equals 19 residues. The V and J ends lost 3 bases and 3 bases respectively, with 24 bases between them. DNA for the CDR3: TGTGCCAGCAGTTTCTCCCGGAGGGGGGGAATCGCAGTCAAAAACATTCAGTACTTC. It encodes CASSFSRRGGIAVKNIQYF.

This chain links TRBV12-5 with TRBJ2-3; D unclear. Germline CDR1 is LGHNT and CDR2 is FRNRAP. The germline V and J ends were trimmed by 4 bases and 1 base, with 3 bases remaining between them. The CDR3 is 12 amino acids. The CDR3 bases are TGTGCTAGTGGTTCCGGCACAGATACGCAGTATTTT. This encodes CASGSGTDTQYF.

This clone was picked up a small number of times. The chain carries TRBV29-1 and TRBJ1-5; possibly TRBD1 for D (5 bases). The V gene lost 6 bases and the J gene lost 6 bases, with 12 bases spanning the gap. The CDR3 has 12 amino acids. Germline lookup yields CDR1 SQVTM and CDR2 ANQGSEA. CDR3: CSVGTLGQPQHF. DNA of the CDR3: TGCAGCGTCGGGACTTTGGGTCAGCCCCAGCATTTT.

The chain uses TRBV29-1 and TRBJ1-2; possibly TRBD1 for D (6 bases). The CDR3 covers 15 residues. Germline CDR1 reads SQVTM; CDR2 reads ANQGSEA. The V end was cut by 1 base, the J end by 2 bases, with 14 bases between. The CDR3 is CSVEVGRGGNYGYTF. CDR3 sequence (DNA): TGCAGCGTTGAAGTAGGCAGGGGAGGCAACTATGGCTACACCTTC.

The chain combines TRBV30 with TRBJ2-4; possibly TRBD1 for D (6 bases). The germline V gene encodes CDR1 GTSNPN and CDR2 SVGIG (reference sequence). The CDR3 spans 16 residues. V was pared by 0 bases and J by 2 bases, with 14 bases between. The CDR3 spells CAWSVFRGLPKNIQYF. CDR3 sequence (DNA): TGTGCCTGGAGTGTATTCAGGGGTCTCCCCAAAAACATTCAGTACTTC.

The gene calls are TRBV2 and TRBJ1-1, with TRBD1 as a possible D gene (5 bases). With 1 base removed from V and 4 bases from J, the gap between germline ends came to 13 bases. The CDR3 has 15 amino acids. Germline V gene data show CDR1 as SNHLY and CDR2 as FYNNEI. The CDR3 sequence: CASSEEQARSTEAFF. The CDR3 region has the DNA TGTGCCAGCAGTGAAGAACAGGCCAGGAGCACTGAAGCTTTCTTT.